One sample yielded the 31 T cell receptor beta chains listed below, sequenced in a study of CD8 T cells in Susac syndrome. It was with random hexamers that about 0.45 to 1 ug RNA was reverse transcribed. TCRdb redid the calling of the immunoSEQ multiplex PCR reads with MiXCR, one entry per CDR3 protein. The sample consists of 140,000 to 150,000 distinct CDR3 sequences, almost 96% of them appearing once. Sequenced: CD4+ T cells from PBMCs. All receptors come from a human donor with Susac syndrome.

V gene TRBV3-1 combines with J gene TRBJ1-1; possibly TRBD1 for D (6 bases). Germline CDR1 is LGHDT and CDR2 is YNNKEL (reference sequence). The CDR3 is 14 amino acids. Trimming removed 0 bases at V and 8 bases at J, with 13 bases between. CDR3 nucleotides: TGTGCCAGCAGCCAAGACGGGGGGGCCAGAGAAGCTTTCTTT. Its protein is CASSQDGGAREAFF.

This chain uses TRBV5-1 with TRBJ1-2; the match to TRBD1 covers 7 bases. The germline V gene has CDR1 SGHRS and CDR2 YFSETQ. There are 13 residues in the CDR3. J gave up 4 bases and V 4 bases, and 4 bases lay outside the gene matches. As DNA, the CDR3 is TGCGCCAGCAGCGGTACAGGGGCCTATGGCTACACCTTC. Protein product: CASSGTGAYGYTF.

The chain is built from TRBV20-1 and TRBJ2-5; the D gene could be TRBD1 or TRBD2 (5 bases each). V was clipped by 2 bases and J by 0 bases, with 13 bases between them. This CDR3 spans 15 amino acids. The germline CDR1 and CDR2 sequences are DFQATT and SNEGSKA (reference sequence). The CDR3: CSARTGTVYQETQYF. DNA for the CDR3: TGCAGTGCTAGAACCGGGACGGTGTACCAAGAGACCCAGTACTTC.

V is TRBV29-1 and J is TRBJ1-1; D is uncertain. The CDR3 contains 9 residues. V was trimmed by 4 bases and J by 6 bases, leaving 3 bases between them. Germline CDR1 and CDR2: SQVTM and ANQGSEA. The chain's CDR3 is CSVAAEAFF. Written as DNA, the CDR3 is TGCAGCGTTGCGGCTGAAGCTTTCTTT.

This rearrangement joins TRBV2 to TRBJ2-1, with a possible D match to TRBD2 (6 bases). Germline assignment: CDR1 SNHLY and CDR2 FYNNEI. The CDR3 has 14 residues. V lost 5 bases, J lost 6 bases, and 14 bases lay in between. The CDR3 DNA reads TGTGCCAGCAGTCGACTAGTTACCGCCAATGAGCAGTTCTTC. Translation: CASSRLVTANEQFF. Full variable domain (outside the CDR3, taken from reference TRBV2 and TRBJ2-1): EPEVTQTPSHQVTQMGQEVILRCVPISNHLYFYWYRQILGQKVEFLVSFYNNEISEKSEIFDDQFSVERPDGSNFTLKIRSTKLEDSAMYFCASSRLVTANEQFFGPGTRLTVL.

The V call is TRBV2, the J call TRBJ2-7; either TRBD1 or TRBD2 may supply D (5 bases each). This CDR3 comprises 11 residues. V was clipped by 6 bases and J by 9 bases, with 12 bases between them. Germline values: CDR1 SNHLY, CDR2 FYNNEI. In DNA form, the CDR3 reads TGTGCCAGCAGCGTTTATGGGGGGCAGTACTTC. Its translation: CASSVYGGQYF.

This sequence joins TRBV3-1 and TRBJ2-7; D remains unclear. CDR3 length equals 14 residues. V was pared by 0 bases and J by 6 bases, with 12 bases between. Germline V gene lookup returns CDR1 LGHDT and CDR2 YNNKEL (reference sequence). The DNA of the CDR3 is TGTGCCAGCAGCCAAGAGGGCTCTCAGACCGAGCAGTACTTC. Its translation is CASSQEGSQTEQYF.

The rearrangement joins TRBV9 to TRBJ2-1; 8 bases match TRBD2. Germline trimming cut 2 bases from V and 8 bases from J; bases unmatched to any gene: 6. The CDR3 extends over 14 amino acids. The germline V gene encodes CDR1 SGDLS and CDR2 YYNGEE. The DNA of the CDR3 is TGTGCCAGCAGCGTGAGACCGACTAGCGATGAGCAGTTCTTC. Its translation: CASSVRPTSDEQFF.

The chain uses TRBV5-4 and TRBJ2-3; D may be TRBD1 or TRBD2 (5 bases each). This CDR3 is built from 14 residues. Looked up from germline, CDR1 is SGHNT and CDR2 is YYREEE (reference sequence). Between the trimmed V and J ends, which lost 2 bases and 2 bases, there was a span of 9 bases. CDR3 sequence: CASSLEGTTDTQYF. CDR3 nucleotides: TGTGCCAGCAGCTTAGAAGGGACCACAGATACGCAGTATTTT.

V and J are TRBV19 and TRBJ1-4; unclear D gene. Germline V gene lookup returns CDR1 LNHDA and CDR2 SQIVND (reference sequence). The CDR3 is 14 amino acids. Trimming removed 5 bases at V and 6 bases at J, with 13 bases between. The DNA of the CDR3 is TGTGCCAGTAGTGTTTTGGACCGCCATGAAAAACTGTTTTTT. Its translation: CASSVLDRHEKLFF.

The V gene is TRBV29-1, the J gene TRBJ2-5, with TRBD1 matching 7 bases. CDR3 size: 13 residues. The junction had 6 bases not matched to a gene; V was cut back by 1 base and J by 7 bases. The germline V gene has CDR1 SQVTM and CDR2 ANQGSEA. The CDR3 region has the DNA TGCAGCGTTGAAGTTGCACGACAGGGGACCCAGTACTTC. Its protein product is CSVEVARQGTQYF.

The gene calls are TRBV20-1 and TRBJ1-6; a weak D match, TRBD1 (5 bases). The CDR3 covers 14 residues. CDR1 is DFQATT, CDR2 SNEGSKA, per germline (reference sequence). V was clipped by 3 bases and J by 1 base, with 7 bases between them. The CDR3 nucleotides read TGCAGTGCTAGCAGGACATCCTATAATTCACCCCTCCACTTT. The encoded protein is CSASRTSYNSPLHF.

The chain recombines TRBV20-1 with TRBJ1-1; 7 nucleotides line up with TRBD1. The CDR3 contains 16 residues. V shed 4 bases and J 1 base; nucleotides not matched to a gene: 12. CDR1 is DFQATT and CDR2 is SNEGSKA in the germline V gene (reference sequence). CDR3 protein: CSAITSRQGQNTEAFF. The CDR3, as DNA: TGCAGTGCTATAACTTCTAGACAGGGACAGAACACTGAAGCTTTCTTT.

The chain joins TRBV18 to TRBJ2-5; 8 nucleotides match TRBD1. CDR1 is KGHSH and CDR2 is LQKENI in the germline V gene. The CDR3 runs to 15 residues. The V segment lost 0 bases and the J segment 3 bases; nucleotides outside the gene matches: 3. CDR3 sequence reads: CASSPPGQVKETQYF. The CDR3 nucleotides read TGTGCCAGCTCACCACCGGGACAGGTGAAAGAGACCCAGTACTTC.

The chain uses TRBV7-3 and TRBJ2-1, with D tentatively TRBD1 or TRBD2 (5 bases each). Deletions cut 0 bases from V and 1 base from J, with 7 bases between. Germline values: CDR1 SGHTA, CDR2 FQGTGA. The CDR3 is 15 amino acids. DNA for the CDR3: TGTGCCAGCAGCTTAACCAGGGAGTCCTACAATGAGCAGTTCTTC. It specifies CASSLTRESYNEQFF. The entire variable domain, with the rest obtained from reference TRBV7-3 and TRBJ2-1, is as follows: GAGVSQTPSNKVTEKGKYVELRCDPISGHTALYWYRQSLGQGPEFLIYFQGTGAADDSGLPNDRFFAVRPEGSVSTLKIQRTERGDSAVYLCASSLTRESYNEQFFGPGTRLTVL.

The chain has TRBV9 and TRBJ2-1; no firm D call. V dropped 1 base and J dropped 6 bases, with 5 bases sitting between them. CDR1 and CDR2 (germline): SGDLS, YYNGEE. The CDR3 has 12 residues. The DNA of the CDR3 is TGTGCCAGCAGCGTAATCACCAATGAGCAGTTCTTC. Its translation is CASSVITNEQFF.

J is TRBJ2-3 and V is TRBV21-1; TRBD2 is taken as the D call from the table, unchecked against the DNA. TRBV21-1 is shown as a pseudogene. CDR3 length equals 14 residues. CDR3 residues: CASSPNPSTDTQYF. DNA of the CDR3: TGTGCCAGCAGCCCCAATCCCTCCACAGATACGCAGTATTTT.

This chain uses TRBV29-1 with TRBJ2-3; 9 nucleotides match TRBD1. V lost 5 bases to trimming and J lost 3 bases; unmatched junction nucleotides: 6. The CDR3 has 14 amino acids. CDR1 and CDR2 (germline): SQVTM, ANQGSEA. Written as DNA, the CDR3 is TGCAGCGTTTCGGACAGGGGCGGAACAGATACGCAGTATTTT. It is translated as CSVSDRGGTDTQYF.

This chain connects TRBV20-1 to TRBJ1-6, with D possibly TRBD1 on 5 matching bases. V gave up 2 bases and J gave up 5 bases, with 13 bases separating them. Germline lookup yields CDR1 DFQATT and CDR2 SNEGSKA (reference sequence). The CDR3 is 15 residues long. The DNA for the CDR3 is TGCAGTGCTAGAAAGAATGGGGGTCATAATTCACCCCTCCACTTT. It is translated as CSARKNGGHNSPLHF.

The chain couples TRBV5-4 to TRBJ2-5; no definite D call. The CDR3 consists of 11 residues. With 9 bases removed from V and 2 bases from J, the gap between germline ends came to 8 bases. Per the germline V gene, CDR1 is SGHNT and CDR2 is YYREEE (reference sequence). The CDR3 loop reads CAIGTQETQYF. The CDR3 DNA is TGTGCCATAGGAACACAAGAGACCCAGTACTTC.

The chain carries TRBV5-1 and TRBJ2-3, with TRBD2 identical over 7 bases. Germline V CDR1 and CDR2: SGHRS, YFSETQ. There are 16 residues in the CDR3. After removal of 3 bases from V and 0 bases from J, the junction contained 7 bases not matched to a gene. The CDR3 protein is CASSSLPSGSTDTQYF. The CDR3 DNA is TGCGCCAGCAGCTCCCTCCCTAGCGGAAGCACAGATACGCAGTATTTT.

V gene TRBV5-1 combines with J gene TRBJ1-1; D is perhaps TRBD1 (6 bases). Trimming removed 4 bases from V and 1 base from J, with 14 bases in between. Germline loops: CDR1 SGHRS, CDR2 YFSETQ. This CDR3 has 15 residues. CDR3 sequence (DNA): TGCGCCAGCAGCAAACAACAGGGTGGGAACACTGAAGCTTTCTTT. This gives the protein CASSKQQGGNTEAFF.

The genes are TRBV4-2 and TRBJ2-1; 8 positions match TRBD1. CDR1 is LGHNA, CDR2 YNFKEQ, per germline. CDR3 size: 15 residues. V lost 1 base and J lost 9; bases outside the gene matches: 8. The CDR3 nucleotides are TGTGCCAGCAGCCAAGCGGACAGGGAGGCCCTTGAGCAGTTCTTC. This gives the protein CASSQADREALEQFF.

The genes are TRBV9 and TRBJ1-4; TRBD1 is a possible D gene (5 bases). V lost 2 bases to trimming and J lost 4 bases, with 12 bases between them. The CDR3 spans 15 residues. Germline V gene sequence: CDR1 SGDLS, CDR2 YYNGEE. CDR3 sequence: CASSVRQGFNEKLFF. CDR3 DNA sequence: TGTGCCAGCAGCGTTCGCCAGGGCTTTAATGAAAAACTGTTTTTT.

The rearrangement uses TRBV20-1 and TRBJ2-7; maybe TRBD2 (5 bases). The V end lost 5 bases, the J end lost 5 bases, and 13 bases lay between the germline ends. Germline CDR1 and CDR2: DFQATT and SNEGSKA (reference sequence). This CDR3 region has 12 residues. The CDR3 DNA sequence: TGCAGTGCTGGACCGGCCGGGGACGAGCAGTACTTC. As protein: CSAGPAGDEQYF.

The rearrangement links TRBV5-4 to TRBJ2-6, with unresolved D. Per germline, CDR1 SGHNT and CDR2 YYREEE (reference sequence). V was shortened by 0 bases and J by 0 bases, with 7 bases between the two germline ends. The CDR3 is 16 amino acids. The CDR3 sequence: CASSLGPYSGANVLTF. CDR3 sequence (DNA): TGTGCCAGCAGCTTGGGTCCGTACTCTGGGGCCAACGTCCTGACTTTC.

In this sample, this clonotype turned up once. J is TRBJ1-2 and V is TRBV7-2; a possible D gene is TRBD1 (6 bases). In germline, CDR1 is SGHTA, CDR2 FQGNSA. This CDR3 comprises 14 residues. V was trimmed by 5 bases and J by 8 bases, leaving 18 bases between them. The CDR3 DNA sequence: TGTGCCAGCAGCAAAGCCGCAGGGGAGAGGGGCTACACCTTC. This translates into CASSKAAGERGYTF.

V is TRBV24-1 and J is TRBJ2-1, with 7 bases aligning to TRBD1. There are 16 residues in the CDR3. Unmatched junction bases numbered 11, after V lost 4 bases and J lost 6 bases. Germline CDR1 KGHDR, CDR2 SFDVKD. The CDR3 spells CATSEMGTAGSNEQFF. CDR3 in DNA: TGTGCCACCAGTGAGATGGGGACAGCCGGCTCCAATGAGCAGTTCTTC.

In this sample, this clonotype turned up once. The chain recombines TRBV5-5 with TRBJ2-4; 10 bases align to TRBD2. V dropped 2 bases and J dropped 8; count of bases not matched to a gene: 4. The CDR3 extends over 14 amino acids. Looked up from germline, CDR1 is SGHKS and CDR2 is YYEKEE (reference sequence). CDR3 in amino acids: CASSFSGRGDIQYF. CDR3 in DNA: TGTGCCAGCAGCTTCAGCGGGAGGGGGGACATTCAGTACTTC.

This sequence joins TRBV5-6 and TRBJ2-5, with 9 bases that match TRBD1. The germline V gene encodes CDR1 SGHDT and CDR2 YYEEEE. This CDR3 has 15 amino acids. The V gene end was trimmed by 4 bases and the J gene end by 5 bases; junction bases not matched to a gene: 9. The DNA of the CDR3 is TGTGCCAGCAGCAGGGAACAGGGGGCTTATGAGACCCAGTACTTC. Its protein is CASSREQGAYETQYF.

The CDR3 bases are TGTGCCAGCAGCCCGGGACAGGACCGCCAGCGCGGCTACACCTTC. Amino acid sequence: CASSPGQDRQRGYTF. This chain uses TRBV9 with TRBJ1-2, with 8 bases that match TRBD1. V was clipped by 4 bases and J by 8 bases; unmatched bases: 13. The CDR3 runs 15 residues. Germline CDR1 is SGDLS and CDR2 is YYNGEE.